This passage covers 21 T cell receptor beta chains from one sample sequenced in a study of cytomegalovirus exposure and HLA in healthy donors. Profiled with immunoSEQ multiplex PCR; TCRdb holds only in-frame clones, not every one. Of approximately 270,000 clones listed, roughly 84% are singletons. The sample consisted of PBMCs. Receptors originate from a man in his late teens or twenties in good health and CMV-seropositive.

This clone showed up just once. This chain joins TRBV7-2 and TRBJ1-1; D perhaps matches TRBD1 (5 bases). Per germline, CDR1 SGHTA and CDR2 FQGNSA. Trimming stripped 3 bases from V and 2 bases from J, with 10 bases between. This CDR3 has 14 amino acids. The DNA for the CDR3 is TGTGCCAGCAGCTTGTATTGGGGCAACACTGAAGCTTTCTTT. Protein: CASSLYWGNTEAFF.

The chain links TRBV7-2 to TRBJ1-5; unclear D gene. With 3 bases removed from V and 2 bases from J, the gap between germline ends came to 5 bases. The CDR3 is 13 amino acids. CDR1 is SGHTA, CDR2 FQGNSA, per germline. The CDR3 sequence: CASSFFGNQPQHF. The CDR3 bases are TGTGCCAGCAGCTTCTTTGGCAATCAGCCCCAGCATTTT. Full variable domain (outside the CDR3, taken from reference TRBV7-2 and TRBJ1-5): GAGVSQSPSNKVTEKGKDVELRCDPISGHTALYWYRQSLGQGLEFLIYFQGNSAPDKSGLPSDRFSAERTGGSVSTLTIQRTQQEDSAVYLCASSFFGNQPQHFGDGTRLSIL.

The chain has TRBV27 and TRBJ2-3; no clear D. The V and J ends lost 3 bases and 3 bases respectively, with 16 bases between them. Germline values: CDR1 MNHEY, CDR2 SMNVEV (reference sequence). The length of the CDR3 is 16 residues. The DNA for the CDR3 is TGTGCCAGCAGTTTCCACCCAATGGGCGCTACAGATACGCAGTATTTT. It yields the protein CASSFHPMGATDTQYF.

The V call is TRBV25-1, the J call TRBJ1-1; weak D call: TRBD1 (5 bases). This CDR3 region has 14 residues. With 4 bases removed from V and 7 bases from J, the gap between germline ends came to 16 bases. Germline loops: CDR1 MGHDK, CDR2 SYGVNS. The DNA for the CDR3 is TGTGCCAGCAGTGTACATCAGGGTACCCATGAAGCTTTCTTT. Amino acids: CASSVHQGTHEAFF. Using reference TRBV25-1 and TRBJ1-1 for the parts outside the CDR3, the full variable domain is EADIYQTPRYLVIGTGKKITLECSQTMGHDKMYWYQQDPGMELHLIHYSYGVNSTEKGDLSSESTVSRIRTEHFPLTLESARPSHTSQYLCASSVHQGTHEAFFGQGTRLTVV.

This clone came up many times. The chain is built from TRBV11-3 and TRBJ2-5; no definite D call. The CDR3 spans 13 residues. Trimming took 5 bases from V and 9 from J, leaving 16 bases between them. CDR1 is SGHNT and CDR2 is YENEEA in the germline V gene. The CDR3 region is CASSREDLKPQYF. The CDR3, as DNA: TGTGCCAGCAGCCGTGAGGACCTCAAGCCCCAGTACTTC.

The chain has TRBV4-3 and TRBJ2-5; 8 bases line up with TRBD2. The trim removed 4 bases at V and 1 base at J, leaving 8 bases unmatched. The CDR3 has 16 amino acids. The V gene's germline CDR1 is LGHNA and CDR2 YSLEER. The CDR3 protein is CASSPGSGRPQETQYF. As DNA, the CDR3 is TGCGCCAGCAGCCCGGGAAGCGGGAGACCCCAAGAGACCCAGTACTTC.

The V and J genes are TRBV6-5 and TRBJ2-1; D perhaps matches TRBD1 (6 bases). Germline assignment: CDR1 MNHEY and CDR2 SVGAGI. Trimming removed 0 bases at V and 5 bases at J, with 14 bases between. The CDR3 extends over 16 amino acids. The CDR3 DNA sequence: TGTGCCAGCAGTTACTCGGCCAGGGGATTCGACAATGAGCAGTTCTTC. Protein: CASSYSARGFDNEQFF.

The chain recombines TRBV4-1 with TRBJ2-7; D call uncertain. V dropped 1 base and J dropped 2 bases, with 6 bases sitting between them. Germline loops: CDR1 MGHRA, CDR2 YSYEKL. This CDR3 has 13 amino acids. The CDR3 coding sequence is TGCGCCAGCAGCCAAGTGTTCGCCTACGAGCAGTACTTC. Its translation: CASSQVFAYEQYF.

V and J are TRBV9 and TRBJ2-2; TRBD2 matches 9 bases. The germline gives CDR1 SGDLS, CDR2 YYNGEE. With V trimmed by 1 base and J by 2 bases, 3 bases remained unmatched. The CDR3 is 16 residues long. CDR3 DNA sequence: TGTGCCAGCAGCGTAAATAGCGGGAGAAACACCGGGGAGCTGTTTTTT. Its translation: CASSVNSGRNTGELFF.

V and J are TRBV19 and TRBJ2-7; 7 nucleotides align to TRBD1. The CDR3 covers 11 residues. Losses at the gene ends were 6 bases for V and 6 bases for J; bases not matched to a gene: 2. The germline gives CDR1 LNHDA, CDR2 SQIVND (reference sequence). The CDR3 region is CASSYRGEQYF. In nucleotides, the CDR3 is TGTGCCAGTAGCTACAGGGGCGAGCAGTACTTC.

The gene calls are TRBV5-1 and TRBJ1-4; no reliable D call. Germline lookup yields CDR1 SGHRS and CDR2 YFSETQ. V was clipped by 5 bases and J by 0 bases, with 20 bases between them. The CDR3 is 18 amino acids. CDR3 in amino acids: CASSLSPGGSATNEKLFF. The DNA of the CDR3 is TGCGCCAGCAGTTTGTCCCCAGGAGGCTCAGCAACTAATGAAAAACTGTTTTTT.

This clone occurred a few times. This sequence joins TRBV19 and TRBJ1-4, with no clear D. The CDR3 is made up of 13 amino acids. V was cut by 3 bases and J by 8 bases, with 10 bases left in between. The germline CDR1 and CDR2 sequences are LNHDA and SQIVND (reference sequence). The chain's CDR3 is CASSMQWYEKLFF. The CDR3 DNA reads TGTGCCAGTAGTATGCAGTGGTACGAAAAACTGTTTTTT.

The chain employs TRBV2 and TRBJ2-1; the match to TRBD2 covers 11 bases. Germline V gene data show CDR1 as SNHLY and CDR2 as FYNNEI. V was pared by 10 bases and J by 6 bases, with 8 bases of the junction left unmatched. The CDR3 is 14 amino acids. CDR3 DNA: TGTGCCAACAAGGGGACTAGCGGATCCAATGAGCAGTTCTTC. It codes for CANKGTSGSNEQFF.

The chain joins TRBV18 to TRBJ2-5; D is perhaps TRBD1 (6 bases). Germline CDR1 KGHSH, CDR2 LQKENI. There are 15 residues in the CDR3. The V end lost 6 bases, the J end lost 4 bases, and 18 bases lay between the germline ends. CDR3 in DNA: TGTGCCAGCTCCCTCATGACCACGACAGGAGAGACCCAGTACTTC. Translated: CASSLMTTTGETQYF.

In DNA form, the CDR3 reads TGCGCCAGCAGCCTAGGACTAGCTACCCACGAGCAGTACTTC. This gives the protein CASSLGLATHEQYF. V gene TRBV4-1 combines with J gene TRBJ2-7; 8 positions agree with TRBD2. With 4 bases clipped from V and 5 bases from J, the junction kept 7 bases outside the gene matches. CDR1 MGHRA and CDR2 YSYEKL come from the germline V gene. The CDR3 has 14 residues.

The genes are TRBV7-6 and TRBJ1-1; TRBD1 is a possible D gene (5 bases). Germline CDR1 reads SGHVS; CDR2 reads FNYEAQ. The germline V and J ends were trimmed by 5 bases and 2 bases, with 12 bases remaining between them. This CDR3 comprises 14 residues. CDR3 sequence (DNA): TGTGCCAGCAGCCACGACAGTATAAACACTGAAGCTTTCTTT. Its protein is CASSHDSINTEAFF.

The chain is built from TRBV5-1 and TRBJ2-6; a weak D match, TRBD1 (6 bases). V was cut by 0 bases and J by 0 bases, with 13 bases left in between. This CDR3 is built from 18 residues. The V gene's germline CDR1 is SGHRS and CDR2 YFSETQ. Here the CDR3 DNA reads TGCGCCAGCAGCTTGGGACAGGACCGCAGCTCTGGGGCCAACGTCCTGACTTTC. This translates into CASSLGQDRSSGANVLTF. Full variable domain (rest looked up from reference TRBV5-1 and TRBJ2-6): KAGVTQTPRYLIKTRGQQVTLSCSPISGHRSVSWYQQTPGQGLQFLFEYFSETQRNKGNFPGRFSGRQFSNSRSEMNVSTLELGDSALYLCASSLGQDRSSGANVLTFGAGSRLTVL.

In DNA, the CDR3 is TGTGCCAGCAGCGTAGCCGCTAGCGGGAGCCCCACCGGGGAGCTGTTTTTT. Its translation: CASSVAASGSPTGELFF. This chain connects TRBV9 to TRBJ2-2, with 10 bases lining up with TRBD2. The CDR3 covers 17 residues. Germline V lookup: CDR1 SGDLS, CDR2 YYNGEE. V lost 0 bases to trimming and J lost 4 bases; unmatched junction nucleotides: 6.

The chain uses TRBV2 and TRBJ1-5; 10 bases agree with TRBD1. The trim removed 7 bases at V and 6 bases at J, leaving 9 bases unmatched. Looked up from germline, CDR1 is SNHLY and CDR2 is FYNNEI. This CDR3 has 15 residues. The CDR3 region is CASNGDRGGGQPQHF. The CDR3, as DNA: TGTGCCAGCAATGGGGACAGGGGAGGAGGTCAGCCCCAGCATTTT. Filled out from reference TRBV2 and TRBJ1-5, the complete variable domain reads EPEVTQTPSHQVTQMGQEVILRCVPISNHLYFYWYRQILGQKVEFLVSFYNNEISEKSEIFDDQFSVERPDGSNFTLKIRSTKLEDSAMYFCASNGDRGGGQPQHFGDGTRLSIL.

V and J are TRBV5-6 and TRBJ2-5; D may be TRBD1 or TRBD2 (5 bases each). The CDR3 is 15 amino acids. Trimming took off 4 bases at V and 0 bases at J, with 13 bases between the two ends. Looked up from germline, CDR1 is SGHDT and CDR2 is YYEEEE. The CDR3 nucleotides are TGTGCCAGCAGCATCGGGACCCAGTACCAAGAGACCCAGTACTTC. This codes for CASSIGTQYQETQYF.

The V call is TRBV5-1, the J call TRBJ2-1; TRBD1 might be the D (6 bases). The CDR3 consists of 13 residues. V was trimmed by 0 bases and J by 12 bases, leaving 13 bases between them. Germline lookup yields CDR1 SGHRS and CDR2 YFSETQ. CDR3 DNA sequence: TGCGCCAGCAGCTTGGAAAGGACAGACCCGCAGTTCTTC. This encodes CASSLERTDPQFF.